The T cell receptor (beta chain) under discussion was sequenced for a study of OX40 agonist ivuxolimab in advanced cancers. The assay was immunoSEQ multiplex PCR, and TCRdb's table has in-frame clones only and misses some. The data contain some 41,000 clones, around 87% of them singletons. About this clone: Its matching antigen is unknown.

Overall study findings and caveats: Nonresponders included some who also had low normalized T-cell clonal expansion. Among the lowest peripheral clonal expansion occurred in 0.1-3.0 mg/kg partial responders. Compared with CD4+, CD8+ T cells on average had more expanded clones. In the 0.1 to 3.0 mg/kg range, CD4+ and CD8+ blood T cells had expanded clonally by week 6.

The sample consisted of CD4+ or CD8+ T cells sorted from blood, taken in a trial of the OX40 agonist ivuxolimab. The TCR originated in an adult with an advanced solid tumor such as melanoma, head and neck, liver or kidney cancer.

CDR3 sequence: CASSEGRGLYEQYF. CDR3 bases: TGTGCCAGCAGTGAAGGCAGGGGGCTATACGAGCAGTACTTC. This chain connects TRBV6-1 to TRBJ2-7, with TRBD1 matching 8 bases. Germline V CDR1 and CDR2: MNHNS, SASEGT. CDR3 length: 14 residues. Losses at the gene ends were 1 base for V and 4 bases for J; bases not matched to a gene: 3.